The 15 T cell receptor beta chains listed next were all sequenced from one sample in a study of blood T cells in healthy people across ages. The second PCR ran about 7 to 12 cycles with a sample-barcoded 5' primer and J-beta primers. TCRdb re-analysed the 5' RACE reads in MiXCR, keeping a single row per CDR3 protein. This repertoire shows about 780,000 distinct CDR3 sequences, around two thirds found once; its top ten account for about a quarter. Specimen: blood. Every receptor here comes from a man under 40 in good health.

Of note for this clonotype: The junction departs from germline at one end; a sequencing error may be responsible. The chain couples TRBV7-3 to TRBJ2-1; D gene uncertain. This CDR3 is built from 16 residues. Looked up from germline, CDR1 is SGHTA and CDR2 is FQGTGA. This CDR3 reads CASSSSGEPGWNERFF. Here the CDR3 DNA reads TGTGCCAGCAGTTCGAGTGGGGAACCGGGCTGGAATGAGCGGTTCTTC.

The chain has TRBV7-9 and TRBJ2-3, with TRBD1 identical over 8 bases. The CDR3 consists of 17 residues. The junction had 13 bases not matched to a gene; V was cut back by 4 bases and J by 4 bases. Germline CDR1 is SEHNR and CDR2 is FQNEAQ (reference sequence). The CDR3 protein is CASSSEGAGGFADTQYF. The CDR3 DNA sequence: TGTGCCAGCAGCTCCGAAGGGGCAGGGGGCTTTGCAGATACGCAGTATTTT.

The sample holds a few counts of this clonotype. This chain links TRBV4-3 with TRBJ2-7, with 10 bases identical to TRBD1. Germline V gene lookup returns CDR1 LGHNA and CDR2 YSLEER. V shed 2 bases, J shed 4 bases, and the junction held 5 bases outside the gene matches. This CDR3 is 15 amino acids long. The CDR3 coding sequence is TGCGCCAGCAGCCAAACCGGACAGGGGGGATACGAGCAGTACTTC. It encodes CASSQTGQGGYEQYF.

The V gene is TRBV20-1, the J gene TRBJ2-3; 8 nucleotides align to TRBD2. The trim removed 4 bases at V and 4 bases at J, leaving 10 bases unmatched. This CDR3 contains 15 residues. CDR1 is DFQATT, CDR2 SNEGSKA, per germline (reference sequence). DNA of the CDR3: TGCAGTGCTATTACTAGCGGACGTCGTTCAGATACGCAGTATTTT. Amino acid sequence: CSAITSGRRSDTQYF.

CDR3 bases: TGCAGCGTGACCAGGGACAGGGGGCGTTTAAAGCAGTTCTTC. It translates to CSVTRDRGRLKQFF. The J gene is TRBJ2-1, the V gene TRBV29-1; 12 bases are a match to TRBD1. The CDR3 runs to 14 residues. From germline, CDR1 is SQVTM and CDR2 ANQGSEA. V lost 6 bases, J lost 11 bases, and 11 bases stayed unmatched.

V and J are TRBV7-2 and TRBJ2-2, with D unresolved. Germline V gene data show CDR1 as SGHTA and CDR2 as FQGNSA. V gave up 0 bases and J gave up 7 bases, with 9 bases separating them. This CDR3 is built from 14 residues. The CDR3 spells CASSLARDGGELFF. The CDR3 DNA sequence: TGTGCCAGCAGCTTAGCCCGAGATGGCGGGGAGCTGTTTTTT.

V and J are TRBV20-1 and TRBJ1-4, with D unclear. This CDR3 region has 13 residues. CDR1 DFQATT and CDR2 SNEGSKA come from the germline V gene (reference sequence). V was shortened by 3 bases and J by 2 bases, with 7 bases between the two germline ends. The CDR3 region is CSASTQTNEKLFF. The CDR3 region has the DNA TGCAGTGCTAGCACTCAGACTAATGAAAAACTGTTTTTT.

The CDR3 loop is CASSVGQGNNYGYTF. In nucleotides, the CDR3 is TGTGCCAGCAGTGTTGGACAGGGCAATAACTATGGCTACACCTTC. V gene TRBV25-1 combines with J gene TRBJ1-2; 8 positions match TRBD1. V dropped 4 bases and J dropped 1; count of bases not matched to a gene: 5. Germline loops: CDR1 MGHDK, CDR2 SYGVNS. This CDR3 is built from 15 residues.

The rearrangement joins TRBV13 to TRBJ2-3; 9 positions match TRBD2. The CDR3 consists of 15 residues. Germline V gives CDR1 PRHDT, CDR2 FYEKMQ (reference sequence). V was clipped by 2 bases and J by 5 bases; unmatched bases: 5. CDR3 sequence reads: CASSLLAGVKDTQYF. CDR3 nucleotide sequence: TGTGCCAGCAGCTTATTAGCGGGGGTTAAAGATACGCAGTATTTT.

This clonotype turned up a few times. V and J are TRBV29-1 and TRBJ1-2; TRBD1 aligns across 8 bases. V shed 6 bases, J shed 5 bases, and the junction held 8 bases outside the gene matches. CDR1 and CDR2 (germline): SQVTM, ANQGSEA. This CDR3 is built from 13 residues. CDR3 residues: CSVRTGSRYGYTF. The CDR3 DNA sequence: TGCAGCGTACGGACAGGGAGCCGTTATGGCTACACCTTC. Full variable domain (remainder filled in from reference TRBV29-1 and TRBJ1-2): SAVISQKPSRDICQRGTSLTIQCQVDSQVTMMFWYRQQPGQSLTLIATANQGSEATYESGFVIDKFPISRPNLTFSTLTVSNMSPEDSSIYLCSVRTGSRYGYTFGSGTRLTVV.

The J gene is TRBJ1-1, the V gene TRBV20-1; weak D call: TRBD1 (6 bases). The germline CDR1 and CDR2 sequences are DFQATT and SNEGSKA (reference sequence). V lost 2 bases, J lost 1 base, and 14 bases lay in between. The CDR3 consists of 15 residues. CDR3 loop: CSARRGGAQNTEAFF. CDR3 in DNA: TGCAGTGCTAGAAGGGGGGGGGCGCAGAACACTGAAGCTTTCTTT.

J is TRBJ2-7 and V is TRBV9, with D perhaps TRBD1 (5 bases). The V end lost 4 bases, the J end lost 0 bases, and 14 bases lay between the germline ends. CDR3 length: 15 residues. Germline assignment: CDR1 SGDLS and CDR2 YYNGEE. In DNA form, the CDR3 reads TGTGCCAGCAGCCCCGGCAGGGCGACCTCCTACGAGCAGTACTTC. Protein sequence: CASSPGRATSYEQYF.

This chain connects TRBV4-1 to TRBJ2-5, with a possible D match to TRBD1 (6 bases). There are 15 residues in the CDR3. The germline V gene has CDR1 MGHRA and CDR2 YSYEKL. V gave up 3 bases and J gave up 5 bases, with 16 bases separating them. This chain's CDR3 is CASSHGQGSMETQYF. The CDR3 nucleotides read TGCGCCAGCAGCCACGGGCAGGGGAGCATGGAGACCCAGTACTTC.

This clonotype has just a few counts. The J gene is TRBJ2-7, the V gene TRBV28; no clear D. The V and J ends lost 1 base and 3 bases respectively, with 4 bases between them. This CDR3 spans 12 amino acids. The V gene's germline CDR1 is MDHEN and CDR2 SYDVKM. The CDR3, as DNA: TGTGCCAGCAGTTTATACGACTACGAGCAGTACTTC. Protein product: CASSLYDYEQYF.

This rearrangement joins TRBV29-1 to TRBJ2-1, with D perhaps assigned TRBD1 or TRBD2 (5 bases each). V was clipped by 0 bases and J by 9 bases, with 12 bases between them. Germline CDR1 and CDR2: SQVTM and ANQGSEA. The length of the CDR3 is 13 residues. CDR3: CSVEDRGPIEQFF. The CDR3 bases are TGCAGCGTTGAAGATCGGGGCCCTATTGAGCAGTTCTTC.